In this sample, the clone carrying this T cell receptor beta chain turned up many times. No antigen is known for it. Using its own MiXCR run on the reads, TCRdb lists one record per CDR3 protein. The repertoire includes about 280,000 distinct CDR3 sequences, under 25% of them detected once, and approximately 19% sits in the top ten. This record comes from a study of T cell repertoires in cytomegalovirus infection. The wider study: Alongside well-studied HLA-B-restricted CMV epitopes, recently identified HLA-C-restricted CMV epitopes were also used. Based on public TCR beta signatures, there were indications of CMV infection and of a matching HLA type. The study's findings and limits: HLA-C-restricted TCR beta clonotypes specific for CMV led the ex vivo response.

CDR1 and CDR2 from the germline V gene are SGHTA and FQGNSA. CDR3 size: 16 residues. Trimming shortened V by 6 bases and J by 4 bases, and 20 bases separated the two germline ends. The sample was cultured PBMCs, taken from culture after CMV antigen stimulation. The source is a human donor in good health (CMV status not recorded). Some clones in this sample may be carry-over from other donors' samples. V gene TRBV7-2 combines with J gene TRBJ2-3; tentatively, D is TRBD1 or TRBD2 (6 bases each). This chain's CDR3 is CASSPIRGLRSDTQYF. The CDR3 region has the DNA TGTGCCAGCAGTCCGATTCGGGGGCTCAGGTCAGATACGCAGTATTTT.